The clone carrying this TCR beta chain has more than one count but fewer than ten. Its antigen is not known. This sample was included in a study of early T cells in non-severe SARS-CoV-2 infection. For the study at large: Sequencing was performed on bulk RNA from unsorted whole blood, leaving chains unpaired. Overall study results and limits: VDJdb matching, biased toward anti-spike CD8 responses, missed private and CD4 specificities.

Researchers tagged individual cDNA molecules with unique molecular identifiers. TCRdb fed the 5' RACE reads into MiXCR, producing one record per CDR3 protein. Here the sample spans approximately 69,000 distinct CDR3 sequences, over 9.5% being singletons. Trimming cost V 7 bases and J 6 bases, with 19 bases left between them. The V gene's germline CDR1 is MGHDK and CDR2 SYGVNS. This CDR3 has 14 residues. The sequenced sample was whole blood. This clonotype originated in an adult who was a healthcare worker with PCR-confirmed SARS-CoV-2 infection or an uninfected control (not recorded which). This chain joins TRBV25-1 and TRBJ2-7, with D perhaps TRBD2 (6 bases). CDR3 region: CASMANAGRGEQYF. For the CDR3, the DNA is TGTGCCAGCATGGCCAACGCGGGACGAGGCGAGCAGTACTTC.